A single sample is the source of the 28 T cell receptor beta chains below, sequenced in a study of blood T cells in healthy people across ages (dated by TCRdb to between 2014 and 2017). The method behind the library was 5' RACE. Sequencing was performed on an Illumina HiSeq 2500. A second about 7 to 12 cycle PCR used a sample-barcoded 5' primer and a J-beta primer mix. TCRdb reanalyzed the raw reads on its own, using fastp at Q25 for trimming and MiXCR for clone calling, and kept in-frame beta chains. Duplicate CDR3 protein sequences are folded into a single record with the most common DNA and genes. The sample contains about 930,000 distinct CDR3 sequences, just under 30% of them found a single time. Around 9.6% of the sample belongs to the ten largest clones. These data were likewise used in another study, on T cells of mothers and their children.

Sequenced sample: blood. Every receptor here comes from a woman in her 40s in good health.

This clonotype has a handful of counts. CDR3 DNA sequence: TGTGCCAGCAGCTTATCGGTGGGGAACACTGAAGCTTTCTTT. This encodes CASSLSVGNTEAFF. The chain carries TRBV11-2 and TRBJ1-1; D ambiguous. The CDR3 spans 14 residues. Germline V lookup: CDR1 SGHAT, CDR2 FQNNGV. Trimming pared 2 bases from V and 1 base from J, leaving 8 bases between.

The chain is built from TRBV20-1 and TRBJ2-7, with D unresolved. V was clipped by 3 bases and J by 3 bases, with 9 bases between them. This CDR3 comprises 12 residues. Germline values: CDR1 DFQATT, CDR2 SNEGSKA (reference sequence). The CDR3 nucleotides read TGCAGTGCTAGCGCGGAAGTCTACGAGCAGTACTTC. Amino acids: CSASAEVYEQYF.

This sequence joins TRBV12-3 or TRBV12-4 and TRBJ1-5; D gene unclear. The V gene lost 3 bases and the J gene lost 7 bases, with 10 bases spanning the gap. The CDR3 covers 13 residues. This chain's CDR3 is CASSFRLEQPQHF. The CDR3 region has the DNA TGTGCCAGCAGTTTTCGGCTTGAACAGCCCCAGCATTTT.

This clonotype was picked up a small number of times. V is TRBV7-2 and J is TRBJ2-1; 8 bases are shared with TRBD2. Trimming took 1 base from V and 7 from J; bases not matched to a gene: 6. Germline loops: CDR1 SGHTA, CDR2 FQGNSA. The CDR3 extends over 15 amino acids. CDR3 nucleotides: TGTGCCAGCAGCTTAGTTCACGGGGGGGGGAATGAGCAGTTCTTC. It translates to CASSLVHGGGNEQFF.

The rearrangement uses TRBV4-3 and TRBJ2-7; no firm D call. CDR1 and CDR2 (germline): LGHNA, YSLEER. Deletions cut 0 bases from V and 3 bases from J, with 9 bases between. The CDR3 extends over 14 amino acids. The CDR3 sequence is CASSQDPTSYEQYF. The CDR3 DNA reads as TGCGCCAGCAGCCAAGACCCGACAAGCTACGAGCAGTACTTC.

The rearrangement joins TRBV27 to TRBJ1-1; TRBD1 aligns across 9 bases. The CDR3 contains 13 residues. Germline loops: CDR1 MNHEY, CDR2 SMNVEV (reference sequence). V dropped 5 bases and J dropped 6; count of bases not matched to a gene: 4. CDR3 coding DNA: TGTGCCAGCAGTACACAGGGGGCTGCTGAAGCTTTCTTT. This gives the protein CASSTQGAAEAFF.

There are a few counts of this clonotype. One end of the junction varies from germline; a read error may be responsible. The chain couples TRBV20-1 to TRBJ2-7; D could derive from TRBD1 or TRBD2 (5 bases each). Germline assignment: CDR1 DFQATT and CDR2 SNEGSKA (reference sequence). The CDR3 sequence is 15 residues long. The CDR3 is CSAGDVREMSYKQYF. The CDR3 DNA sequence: TGCAGTGCAGGGGACGTCAGGGAAATGTCCTACAAGCAGTACTTC.

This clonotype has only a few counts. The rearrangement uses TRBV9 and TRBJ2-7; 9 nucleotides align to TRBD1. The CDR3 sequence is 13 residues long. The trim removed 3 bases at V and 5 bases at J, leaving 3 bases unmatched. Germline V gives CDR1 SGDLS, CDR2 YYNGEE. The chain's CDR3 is CASSAQGAHEQYF. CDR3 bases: TGTGCCAGCAGCGCACAGGGGGCTCACGAGCAGTACTTC.

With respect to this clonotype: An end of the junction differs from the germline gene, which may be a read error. CDR3 DNA sequence: TGTGCCGGTAGTATAAGCCCGGGGCTGCATGATGGCTACACCTTC. Amino acids: CAGSISPGLHDGYTF. The J gene is TRBJ1-2, the V gene TRBV19, with D possibly matching TRBD1 (5 bases). This CDR3 comprises 15 residues. Germline CDR1 reads LNHDA; CDR2 reads SQIVND (reference sequence). Full variable domain (rest looked up from reference TRBV19 and TRBJ1-2): DGGITQSPKYLFRKEGQNVTLSCEQNLNHDAMYWYRQDPGQGLRLIYYSQIVNDFQKGDIAEGYSVSREKKESFPLTVTSAQKNPTAFYLCAGSISPGLHDGYTFGSGTRLTVV.

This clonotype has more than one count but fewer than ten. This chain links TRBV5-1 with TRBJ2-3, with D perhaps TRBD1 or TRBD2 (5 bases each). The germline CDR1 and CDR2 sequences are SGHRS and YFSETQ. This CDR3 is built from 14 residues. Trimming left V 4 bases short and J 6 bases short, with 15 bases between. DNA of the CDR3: TGCGCCAGCAGCCTCCCCAGCGAGGGGGATACGCAGTATTTT. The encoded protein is CASSLPSEGDTQYF.

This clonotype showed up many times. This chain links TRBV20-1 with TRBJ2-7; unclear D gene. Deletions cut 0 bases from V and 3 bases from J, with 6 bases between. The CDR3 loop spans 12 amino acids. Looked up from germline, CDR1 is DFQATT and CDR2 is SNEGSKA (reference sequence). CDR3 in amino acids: CSARDLGYEQYF. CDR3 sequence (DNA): TGCAGTGCTAGAGACTTAGGCTACGAGCAGTACTTC.

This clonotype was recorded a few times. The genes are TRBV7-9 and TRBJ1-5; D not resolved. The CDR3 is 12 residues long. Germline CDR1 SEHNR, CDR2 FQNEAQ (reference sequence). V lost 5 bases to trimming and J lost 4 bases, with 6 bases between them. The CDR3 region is CASSQMNQPQHF. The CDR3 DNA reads TGTGCCAGCAGCCAGATGAATCAGCCCCAGCATTTT.

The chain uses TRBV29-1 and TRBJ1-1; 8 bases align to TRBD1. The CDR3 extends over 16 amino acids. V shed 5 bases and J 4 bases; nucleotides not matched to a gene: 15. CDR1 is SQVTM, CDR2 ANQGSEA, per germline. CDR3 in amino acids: CSVNGQGTGTGTEAFF. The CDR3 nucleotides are TGCAGCGTTAATGGACAGGGAACGGGGACGGGCACTGAAGCTTTCTTT.

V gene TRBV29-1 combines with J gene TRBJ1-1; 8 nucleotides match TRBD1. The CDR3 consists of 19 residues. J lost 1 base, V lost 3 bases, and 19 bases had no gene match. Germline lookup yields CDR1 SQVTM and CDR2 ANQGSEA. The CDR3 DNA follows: TGCAGCGTTGAGACTCTCCAGGGGGCCCTGGGGGTTTGGAACACTGAAGCTTTCTTT. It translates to CSVETLQGALGVWNTEAFF.

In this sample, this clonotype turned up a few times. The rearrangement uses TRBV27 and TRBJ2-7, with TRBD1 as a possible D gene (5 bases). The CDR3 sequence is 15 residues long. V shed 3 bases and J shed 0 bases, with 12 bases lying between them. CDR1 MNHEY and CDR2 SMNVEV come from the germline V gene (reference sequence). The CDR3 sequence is CASSFSDTSSYEQYF. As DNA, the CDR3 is TGTGCCAGCAGTTTTTCGGACACGAGCTCCTACGAGCAGTACTTC.

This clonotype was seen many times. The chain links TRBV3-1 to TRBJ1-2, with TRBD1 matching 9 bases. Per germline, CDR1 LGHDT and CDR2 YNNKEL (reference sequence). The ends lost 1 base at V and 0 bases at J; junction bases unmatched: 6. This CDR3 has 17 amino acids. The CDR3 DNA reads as TGTGCCAGCAGCCAAGGATACGGGACAGGGTCTAACTATGGCTACACCTTC. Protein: CASSQGYGTGSNYGYTF.

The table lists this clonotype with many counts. CDR3 DNA: TGCGCCAGCAGCATGCCTCCGGGGCGGGGGGTTCCAAGCTCCTACAATGAGCAGTTCTTC. It encodes CASSMPPGRGVPSSYNEQFF. The gene calls are TRBV5-1 and TRBJ2-1; 8 nucleotides line up with TRBD2. This CDR3 contains 20 residues. Germline V gene sequence: CDR1 SGHRS, CDR2 YFSETQ. Germline trimming cut 4 bases from V and 0 bases from J; bases unmatched to any gene: 18.

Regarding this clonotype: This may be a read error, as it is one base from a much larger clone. Here the CDR3 reads CSASLPSAEQYF. Here the CDR3 DNA reads TGCAGTGCTAGTCTTCCCTCTGCTGAGCAGTACTTC. The V and J genes are TRBV20-1 and TRBJ2-7; no reliable D call. Trimming removed 3 bases from V and 7 bases from J, with 13 bases in between. CDR1 is DFQATT, CDR2 SNEGSKA, per germline (reference sequence). CDR3 size: 12 residues.

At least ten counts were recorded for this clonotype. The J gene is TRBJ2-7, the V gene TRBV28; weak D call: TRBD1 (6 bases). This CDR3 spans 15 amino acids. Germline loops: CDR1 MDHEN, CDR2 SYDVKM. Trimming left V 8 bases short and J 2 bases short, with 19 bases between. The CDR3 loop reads CASGNSGDRAYEQYF. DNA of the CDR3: TGTGCCAGCGGAAATTCAGGGGATCGGGCCTACGAGCAGTACTTC.

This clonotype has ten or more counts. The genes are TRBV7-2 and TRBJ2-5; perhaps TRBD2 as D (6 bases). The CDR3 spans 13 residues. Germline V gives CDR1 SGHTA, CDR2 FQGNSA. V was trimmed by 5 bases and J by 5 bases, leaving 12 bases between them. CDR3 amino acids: CASSPGRGETQYF. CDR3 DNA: TGTGCCAGCAGCCCAGGACGGGGGGAGACCCAGTACTTC.

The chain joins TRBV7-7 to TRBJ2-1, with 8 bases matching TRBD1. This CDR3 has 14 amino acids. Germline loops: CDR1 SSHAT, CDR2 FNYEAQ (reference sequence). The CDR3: CTSSHGQGSNEQFF. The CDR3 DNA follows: TGTACTAGCAGCCACGGACAGGGAAGCAATGAGCAGTTCTTC.

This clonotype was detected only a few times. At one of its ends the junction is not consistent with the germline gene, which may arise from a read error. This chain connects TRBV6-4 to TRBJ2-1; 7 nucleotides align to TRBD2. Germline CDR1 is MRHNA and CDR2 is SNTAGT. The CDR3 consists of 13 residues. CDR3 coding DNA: TGTGCCGGCAGTGAACAGCGGGGAAATGAGCAGTTCTTC. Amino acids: CAGSEQRGNEQFF.

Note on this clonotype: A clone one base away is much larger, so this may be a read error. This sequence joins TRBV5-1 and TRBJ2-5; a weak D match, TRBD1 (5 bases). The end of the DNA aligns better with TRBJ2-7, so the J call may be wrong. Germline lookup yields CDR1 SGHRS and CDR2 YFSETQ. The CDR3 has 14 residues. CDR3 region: CASSWSRETNEQYF. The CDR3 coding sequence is TGCGCCAGCAGCTGGTCCAGGGAAACCAACGAGCAGTACTTC.

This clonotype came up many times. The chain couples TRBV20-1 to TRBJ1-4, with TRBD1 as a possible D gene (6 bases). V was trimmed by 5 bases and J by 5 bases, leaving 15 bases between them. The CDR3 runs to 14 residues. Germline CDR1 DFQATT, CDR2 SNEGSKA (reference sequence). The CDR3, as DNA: TGCAGTGCTGCCCGGGACGGGGGCAATGAAAAACTGTTTTTT. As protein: CSAARDGGNEKLFF.

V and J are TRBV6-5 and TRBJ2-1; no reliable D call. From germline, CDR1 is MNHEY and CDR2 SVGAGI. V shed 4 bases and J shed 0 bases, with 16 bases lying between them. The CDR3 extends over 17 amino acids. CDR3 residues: CASSSEPRLSSYNEQFF. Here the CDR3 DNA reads TGTGCCAGCAGTTCCGAACCCAGGCTAAGCTCCTACAATGAGCAGTTCTTC.

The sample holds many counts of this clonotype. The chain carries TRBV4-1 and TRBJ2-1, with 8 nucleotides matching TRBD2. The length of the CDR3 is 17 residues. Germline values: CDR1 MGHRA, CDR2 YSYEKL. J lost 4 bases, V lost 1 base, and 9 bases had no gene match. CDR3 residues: CASSQAPGGGRYNEQFF. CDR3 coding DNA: TGCGCCAGCAGCCAAGCACCCGGGGGGGGCCGGTACAATGAGCAGTTCTTC.

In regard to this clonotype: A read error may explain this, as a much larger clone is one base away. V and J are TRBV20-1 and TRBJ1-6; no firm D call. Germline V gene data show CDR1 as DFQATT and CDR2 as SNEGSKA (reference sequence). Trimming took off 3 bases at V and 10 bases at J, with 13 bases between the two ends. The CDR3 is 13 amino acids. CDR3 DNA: TGCAGTGCTAGCGTGGCAGTTGAATCACCCCTCCACTTT. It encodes CSASVAVESPLHF.

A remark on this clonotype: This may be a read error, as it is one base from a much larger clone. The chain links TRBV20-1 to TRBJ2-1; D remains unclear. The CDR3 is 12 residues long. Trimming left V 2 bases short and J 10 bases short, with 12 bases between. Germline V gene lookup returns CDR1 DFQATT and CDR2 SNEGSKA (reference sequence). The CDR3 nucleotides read TGCAGTGCTAGAAAGTCGCGCTACGAGCAGTTCTTC. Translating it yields CSARKSRYEQFF.